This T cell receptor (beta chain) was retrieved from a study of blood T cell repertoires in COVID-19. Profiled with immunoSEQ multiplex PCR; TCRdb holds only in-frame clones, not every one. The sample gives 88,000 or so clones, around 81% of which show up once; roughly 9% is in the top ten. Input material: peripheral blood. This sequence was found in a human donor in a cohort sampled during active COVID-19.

The CDR3 loop reads CATSRQRQGARTGELFF. The CDR3 bases are TGTGCCACCAGCAGACAACGACAGGGGGCGCGGACCGGGGAGCTGTTTTTT. The chain couples TRBV15 to TRBJ2-2, with 10 bases aligning to TRBD1. The CDR3 runs 17 residues. Germline CDR1 and CDR2: LNHNV and YYDKDF (reference sequence). J gave up 5 bases and V 2 bases, and 8 bases lay outside the gene matches.